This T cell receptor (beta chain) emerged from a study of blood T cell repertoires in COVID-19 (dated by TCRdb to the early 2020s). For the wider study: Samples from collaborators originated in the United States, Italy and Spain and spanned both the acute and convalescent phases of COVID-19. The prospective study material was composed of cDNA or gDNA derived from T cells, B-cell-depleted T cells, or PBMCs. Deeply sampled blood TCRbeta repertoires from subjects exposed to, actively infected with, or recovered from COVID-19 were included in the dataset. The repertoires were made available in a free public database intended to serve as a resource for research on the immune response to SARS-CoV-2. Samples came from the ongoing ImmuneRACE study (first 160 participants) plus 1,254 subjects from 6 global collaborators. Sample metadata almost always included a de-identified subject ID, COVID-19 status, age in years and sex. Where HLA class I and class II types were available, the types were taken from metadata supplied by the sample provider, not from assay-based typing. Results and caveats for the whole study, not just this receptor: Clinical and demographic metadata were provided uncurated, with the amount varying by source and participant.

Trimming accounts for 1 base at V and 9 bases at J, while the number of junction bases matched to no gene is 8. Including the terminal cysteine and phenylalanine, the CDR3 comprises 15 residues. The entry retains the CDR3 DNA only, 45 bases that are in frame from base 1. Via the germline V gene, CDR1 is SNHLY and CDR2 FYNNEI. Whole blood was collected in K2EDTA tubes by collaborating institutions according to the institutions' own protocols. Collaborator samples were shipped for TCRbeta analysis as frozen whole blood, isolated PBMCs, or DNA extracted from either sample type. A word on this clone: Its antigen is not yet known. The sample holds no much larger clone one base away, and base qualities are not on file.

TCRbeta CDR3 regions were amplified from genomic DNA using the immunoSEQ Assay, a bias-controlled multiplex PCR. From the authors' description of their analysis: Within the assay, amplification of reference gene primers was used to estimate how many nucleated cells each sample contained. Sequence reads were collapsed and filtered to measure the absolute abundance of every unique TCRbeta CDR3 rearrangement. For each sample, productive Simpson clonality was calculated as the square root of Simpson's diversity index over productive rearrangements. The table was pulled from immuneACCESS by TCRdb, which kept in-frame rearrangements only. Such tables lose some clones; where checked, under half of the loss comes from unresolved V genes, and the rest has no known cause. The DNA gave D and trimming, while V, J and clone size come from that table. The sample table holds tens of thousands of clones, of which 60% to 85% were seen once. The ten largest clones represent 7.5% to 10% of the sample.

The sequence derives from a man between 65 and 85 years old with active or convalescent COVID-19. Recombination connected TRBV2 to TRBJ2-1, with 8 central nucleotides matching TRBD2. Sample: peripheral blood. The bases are TGTGCCAGCAGTGAAGTTGCGGGGGGCCCCAGTGAGCAGTTCTTC. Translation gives CASSEVAGGPSEQFF.